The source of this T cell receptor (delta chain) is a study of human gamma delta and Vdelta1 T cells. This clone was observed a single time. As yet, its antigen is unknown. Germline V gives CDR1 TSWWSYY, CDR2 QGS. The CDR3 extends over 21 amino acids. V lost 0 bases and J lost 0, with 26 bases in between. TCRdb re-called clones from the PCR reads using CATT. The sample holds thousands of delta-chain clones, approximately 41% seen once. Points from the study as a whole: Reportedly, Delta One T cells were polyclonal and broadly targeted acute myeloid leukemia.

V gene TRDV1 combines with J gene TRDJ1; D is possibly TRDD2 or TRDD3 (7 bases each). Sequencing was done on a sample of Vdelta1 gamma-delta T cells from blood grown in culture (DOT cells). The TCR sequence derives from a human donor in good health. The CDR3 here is CALGELFLRQGIQRYTDKLIF. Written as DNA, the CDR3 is TGTGCTCTTGGGGAACTTTTCCTACGTCAAGGGATACAGAGGTACACCGATAAACTCATCTTT.